These 10 T cell receptor beta chains were sequenced from one sample in a study of T cell repertoires in cytomegalovirus infection. In TCRdb, the reads were re-called with MiXCR into one record per CDR3 protein. The table includes some 680,000 distinct CDR3 sequences, about 40% detected once. Sequencing was performed on PBMCs. The receptor set was obtained from a human donor in good health (CMV status not recorded). Some clones in this sample may be carry-over from other donors' samples.

The V and J genes are TRBV14 and TRBJ1-2; D is undetermined. The CDR3 is 15 amino acids. Trimming shortened V by 1 base and J by 6 bases, and 15 bases separated the two germline ends. CDR1 is SGHDN and CDR2 is FVKESK in the germline V gene. The CDR3: CASSQGGTSIDGYTF. DNA of the CDR3: TGTGCCAGCAGCCAAGGTGGAACATCTATTGATGGCTACACCTTC. Supplemented by reference TRBV14 and TRBJ1-2, the full variable domain reads EAGVTQFPSHSVIEKGQTVTLRCDPISGHDNLYWYRRVMGKEIKFLLHFVKESKQDESGMPNNRFLAERTGGTYSTLKVQPAELEDSGVYFCASSQGGTSIDGYTFGSGTRLTVV.

The chain is built from TRBV19 and TRBJ2-1, with TRBD2 identical over 10 bases. CDR3 size: 16 residues. The J segment lost 5 bases and the V segment lost 7 bases, leaving 11 bases of the junction unmatched. Germline V gene data show CDR1 as LNHDA and CDR2 as SQIVND (reference sequence). The CDR3 here is CASIDSKRGGHNEQFF. The CDR3 DNA reads as TGTGCCAGTATTGACTCCAAGCGGGGGGGCCACAATGAGCAGTTCTTC.

The chain joins TRBV12-3 or TRBV12-4 to TRBJ2-1; possible D gene TRBD1, 6 bases. The V end was cut by 3 bases, the J end by 8 bases, with 20 bases between. CDR3 size: 16 residues. CDR3 in DNA: TGTGCCAGCAGTTTTGGCACAGACAGGCCAATGGATGAGCAGTTCTTC. This encodes CASSFGTDRPMDEQFF.

This chain connects TRBV20-1 to TRBJ2-5, with a possible D match to TRBD1 (6 bases). The CDR3 contains 13 residues. Per the germline V gene, CDR1 is DFQATT and CDR2 is SNEGSKA (reference sequence). Deletions cut 5 bases from V and 2 bases from J, with 12 bases between. CDR3 amino acids: CSADRTVQETQYF. For the CDR3, the DNA is TGCAGTGCTGATAGGACAGTGCAAGAGACCCAGTACTTC.

The chain recombines TRBV29-1 with TRBJ2-4; D is perhaps TRBD2 (6 bases). V lost 7 bases and J lost 0, with 13 bases in between. In germline, CDR1 is SQVTM, CDR2 ANQGSEA. CDR3 length: 14 residues. DNA of the CDR3: TGCAGCGCCGGGACGGGACTAGCCAAAAACATTCAGTACTTC. This sequence encodes CSAGTGLAKNIQYF.

The chain uses TRBV28 and TRBJ1-5; D not certain. Per germline, CDR1 MDHEN and CDR2 SYDVKM. CDR3 length: 14 amino acids. V shed 2 bases and J shed 2 bases, with 7 bases lying between them. CDR3 sequence reads: CASSLHGRNQPQHF. The CDR3 region has the DNA TGTGCCAGCAGTTTACATGGCCGCAATCAGCCCCAGCATTTT.

Worth noting for this clonotype: A read error likely explains this, since a far larger clone differs by one base. The chain carries TRBV27 and TRBJ2-1; D gene unclear. Trimming took 3 bases from V and 6 from J, leaving 3 bases between them. The V gene's germline CDR1 is MNHEY and CDR2 SMNVEV (reference sequence). CDR3 length: 11 amino acids. The CDR3, as DNA: TGTGCCAGCAGTTTTTGCAATGAGCAGTTCTTC. Amino acid sequence: CASSFCNEQFF.

The chain employs TRBV20-1 and TRBJ2-1; 14 nucleotides match TRBD2. This CDR3 spans 12 amino acids. Germline lookup yields CDR1 DFQATT and CDR2 SNEGSKA (reference sequence). Trimming cost V 8 bases and J 15 bases; bases outside gene matches: 9. The CDR3 here is CSPGTSGGLRFF. CDR3 coding DNA: TGCAGTCCGGGGACTAGCGGGGGACTTAGGTTCTTC.

The V gene is TRBV6-6, the J gene TRBJ1-1; D unresolved. Germline V CDR1 and CDR2: MNHNY, SVGAGI (reference sequence). This CDR3 contains 15 residues. V lost 7 bases and J 1 base, leaving 16 bases between the germline ends. The CDR3 loop is CASTGTALRNTEAFF. In nucleotides, the CDR3 is TGTGCCAGCACGGGCACGGCCCTCCGGAACACTGAAGCTTTCTTT.

This clonotype was seen more than once but under ten times. The junction and the germline gene differ at one end; a read error may be behind it. The chain is built from TRBV7-7 and TRBJ2-3; 12 bases agree with TRBD2. Germline CDR1 reads SSHAT; CDR2 reads FNYEAQ (reference sequence). The CDR3 has 16 amino acids. CDR3 sequence: CASRRLAGEVTDTQYF. The DNA for the CDR3 is TGTGCTAGCAGACGACTAGCGGGGGAGGTGACAGATACGCAGTATTTT. Full variable domain (missing parts from reference TRBV7-7 and TRBJ2-3): GAGVSQSPRYKVTKRGQDVTLRCDPISSHATLYWYQQALGQGPEFLTYFNYEAQPDKSGLPSDRFSAERPEGSISTLTIQRTEQRDSAMYRCASRRLAGEVTDTQYFGPGTRLTVL.